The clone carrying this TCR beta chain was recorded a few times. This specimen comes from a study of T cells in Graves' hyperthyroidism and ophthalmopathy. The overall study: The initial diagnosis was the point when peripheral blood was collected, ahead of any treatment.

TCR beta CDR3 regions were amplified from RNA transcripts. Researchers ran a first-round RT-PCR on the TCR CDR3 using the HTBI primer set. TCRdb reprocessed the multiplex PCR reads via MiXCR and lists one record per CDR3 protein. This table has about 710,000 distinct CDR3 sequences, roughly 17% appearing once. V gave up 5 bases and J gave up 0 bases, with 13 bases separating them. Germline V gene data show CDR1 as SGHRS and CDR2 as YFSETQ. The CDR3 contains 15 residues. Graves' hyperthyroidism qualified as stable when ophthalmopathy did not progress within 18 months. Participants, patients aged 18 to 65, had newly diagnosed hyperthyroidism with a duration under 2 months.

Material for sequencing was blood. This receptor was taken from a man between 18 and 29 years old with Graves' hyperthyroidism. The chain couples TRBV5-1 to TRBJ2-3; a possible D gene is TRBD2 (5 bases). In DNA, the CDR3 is TGCGCCAGCAGTAACGCCGGGGTTAGCACAGATACGCAGTATTTT. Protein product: CASSNAGVSTDTQYF.